The entry below gives a single T cell receptor beta chain sequence along with its context. This entry belongs to a study of blood T cell repertoires in COVID-19. Study overall: PBMCs, B-cell-depleted T cells, or T cells were the source of the cDNA or gDNA that made up the material.

V was shortened by 5 bases and J by 1 base, with 15 bases between the two germline ends. The CDR3 extends over 15 amino acids. Looked up from germline, CDR1 is SGHNT and CDR2 is YYREEE (reference sequence). Each participant's cohort was designated according to participant-reported clinical history. TCRdb's copy holds only in-frame clones and misses some; the assay was immunoSEQ multiplex PCR. The table includes approximately 150,000 clones, around four fifths detected once. The chain couples TRBV5-4 to TRBJ1-1; no clear D gene. This receptor was taken from a woman between 35 and 50 years old who had recovered from COVID-19. Material for sequencing was PBMCs or T cells enriched from blood (not recorded which). The CDR3 region is CASRTSGRPNTEAFF. Here the CDR3 DNA reads TGTGCCAGCAGGACCTCCGGCAGGCCGAACACTGAAGCTTTCTTT.